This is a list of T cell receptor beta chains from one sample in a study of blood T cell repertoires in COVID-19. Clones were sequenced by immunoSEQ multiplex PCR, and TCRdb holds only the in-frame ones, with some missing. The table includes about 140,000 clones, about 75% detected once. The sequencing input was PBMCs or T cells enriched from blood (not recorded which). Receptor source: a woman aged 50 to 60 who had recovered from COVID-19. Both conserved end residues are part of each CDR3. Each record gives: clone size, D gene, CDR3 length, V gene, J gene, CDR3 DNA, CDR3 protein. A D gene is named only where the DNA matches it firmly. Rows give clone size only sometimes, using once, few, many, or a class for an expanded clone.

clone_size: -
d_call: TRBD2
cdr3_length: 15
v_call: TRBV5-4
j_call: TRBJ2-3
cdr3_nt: TGTGCCAGCAGCTTTGCTAGCGGTAGCACAGATACGCAGTATTTT
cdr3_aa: CASSFASGSTDTQYF

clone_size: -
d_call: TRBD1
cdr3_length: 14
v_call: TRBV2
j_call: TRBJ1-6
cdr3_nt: TGTGCCAGCAGTGGGTGGGGACAGGGATCCACCCTCCACTTT
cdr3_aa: CASSGWGQGSTLHF

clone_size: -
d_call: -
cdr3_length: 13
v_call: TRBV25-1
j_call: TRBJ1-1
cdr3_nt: TGTGCCAGCACCCATACCCGCGGGGCTGAAGCTTTCTTT
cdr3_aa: CASTHTRGAEAFF

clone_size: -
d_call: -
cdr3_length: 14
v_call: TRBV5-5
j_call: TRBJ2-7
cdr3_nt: TGTGCCAGCAGCTTGGGGCAGGGGTCCTACGAGCAGTACTTC
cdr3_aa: CASSLGQGSYEQYF

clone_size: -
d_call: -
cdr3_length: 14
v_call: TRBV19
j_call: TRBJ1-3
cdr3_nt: TGTGCCAGTAGTTCAACACGCTCTGGAAACACCATATATTTT
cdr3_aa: CASSSTRSGNTIYF

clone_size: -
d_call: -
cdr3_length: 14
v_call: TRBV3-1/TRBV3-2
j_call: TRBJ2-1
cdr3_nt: TGTGCCAGCAGCCAAGCTACTAGAGAAGATGAGCAGTTCTTC
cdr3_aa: CASSQATREDEQFF

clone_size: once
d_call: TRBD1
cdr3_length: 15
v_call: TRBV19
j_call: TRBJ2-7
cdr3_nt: TGTGCCAGTAGTATGGCCGGACAGGGAGTCTACGAGCAGTACTTC
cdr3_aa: CASSMAGQGVYEQYF

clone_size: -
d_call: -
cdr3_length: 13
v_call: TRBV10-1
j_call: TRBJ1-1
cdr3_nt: TGCGCCAGCAGTGAGCTCGTGAACACTGAAGCTTTCTTT
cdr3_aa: CASSELVNTEAFF

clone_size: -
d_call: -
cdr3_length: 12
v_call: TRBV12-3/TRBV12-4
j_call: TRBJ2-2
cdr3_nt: TGTGCCAGTACAGATAGAATCGGGGAGCTGTTTTTT
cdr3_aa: CASTDRIGELFF

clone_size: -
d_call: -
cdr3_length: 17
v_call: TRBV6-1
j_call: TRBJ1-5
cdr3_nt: TGTGCCAGCAGTGAAGAGGGGAGGGGGGCGCGCAATCAGCCCCAGCATTTT
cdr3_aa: CASSEEGRGARNQPQHF

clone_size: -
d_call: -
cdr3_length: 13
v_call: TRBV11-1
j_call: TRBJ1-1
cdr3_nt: TGTGCCAGCAGCTTAGGCCAGGACACTGAAGCTTTCTTT
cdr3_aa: CASSLGQDTEAFF

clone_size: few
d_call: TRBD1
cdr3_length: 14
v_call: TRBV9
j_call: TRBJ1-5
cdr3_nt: TGTGCCAGCAGCCCCCGGGACAGGGCCCAGCCCCAGCATTTT
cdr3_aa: CASSPRDRAQPQHF

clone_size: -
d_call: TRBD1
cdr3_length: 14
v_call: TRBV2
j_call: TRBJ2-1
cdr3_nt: TGTGCCAGCGGAGACAGGGGGGCGTTCAATGAGCAGTTCTTC
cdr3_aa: CASGDRGAFNEQFF

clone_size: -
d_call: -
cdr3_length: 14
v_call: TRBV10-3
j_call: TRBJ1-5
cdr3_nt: TGTGCCATCAGTGACAAGGGGCCTAATCAGCCCCAGCATTTT
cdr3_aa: CAISDKGPNQPQHF

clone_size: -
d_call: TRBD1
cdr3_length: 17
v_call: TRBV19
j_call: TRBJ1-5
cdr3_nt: TGTGCCAGTAGTATTAGGGTAAGACAGGGGGCTGATCAGCCCCAGCATTTT
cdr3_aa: CASSIRVRQGADQPQHF

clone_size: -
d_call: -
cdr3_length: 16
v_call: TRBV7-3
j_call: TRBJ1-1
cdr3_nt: TGTGCCAGCAGCTCCCGACCCCTGGGACAAAACACTGAAGCTTTCTTT
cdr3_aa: CASSSRPLGQNTEAFF

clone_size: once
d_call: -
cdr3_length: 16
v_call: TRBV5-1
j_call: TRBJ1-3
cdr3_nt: TGCGCCAGCAGCTTACGTCTGGGGAGCTCTGGAAACACCATATATTTT
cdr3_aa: CASSLRLGSSGNTIYF

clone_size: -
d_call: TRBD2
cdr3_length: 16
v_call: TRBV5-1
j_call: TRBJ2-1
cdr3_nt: TGCGCCAGCAGCCGGTCGTCTAGCGGGAGAATCAATGAGCAGTTCTTC
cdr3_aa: CASSRSSSGRINEQFF